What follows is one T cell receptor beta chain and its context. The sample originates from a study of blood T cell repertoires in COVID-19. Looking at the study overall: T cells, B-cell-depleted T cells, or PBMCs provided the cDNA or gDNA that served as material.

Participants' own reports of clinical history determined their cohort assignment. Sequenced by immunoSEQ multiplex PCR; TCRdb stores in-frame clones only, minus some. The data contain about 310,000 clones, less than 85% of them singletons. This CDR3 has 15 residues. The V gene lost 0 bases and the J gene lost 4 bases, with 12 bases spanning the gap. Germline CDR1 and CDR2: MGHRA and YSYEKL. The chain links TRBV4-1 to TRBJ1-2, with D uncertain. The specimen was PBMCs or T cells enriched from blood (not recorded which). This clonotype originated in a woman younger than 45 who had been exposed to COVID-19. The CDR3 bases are TGCGCCAGCAGCCAAGATCTTTCGCGTATCTATGGCTACACCTTC. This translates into CASSQDLSRIYGYTF.